Below, 21 T cell receptor beta chains from the same sample are listed, as sequenced in a study of T-cell reconstitution after alpha-beta-depleted transplantation in children. A TCRbeta library incorporating unique molecular identifiers was prepared. Using its own MiXCR run on the PCR reads, TCRdb lists one record per CDR3 protein. This repertoire shows about 420,000 distinct CDR3 sequences, 15% to 20% found once; its top ten account for roughly 29%. Sequencing used PBMCs, mostly from graft donor cells, obtained 360 days after TCRalphabeta/CD19-depleted stem cell transplant. These receptors were taken from a boy in the first two years of life who had a stem cell transplant for Wiskott-Aldrich syndrome, so the T cells may come from the graft donor.

This clonotype was counted between two and nine times. The CDR3, as DNA: TGTGCCAGCAGCGTAGGGCCACTAGGAAACACCAATGAGCAGTTCTTC. This encodes CASSVGPLGNTNEQFF. J is TRBJ2-1 and V is TRBV9, with a weak D call TRBD2 (5 bases). CDR3 size: 16 residues. V lost 0 bases and J 6 bases, leaving 16 bases between the germline ends. CDR1 SGDLS and CDR2 YYNGEE come from the germline V gene.

This chain links TRBV15 with TRBJ2-7, with D unclear. The CDR3 is made up of 13 amino acids. V lost 1 base to trimming and J lost 2 bases, with 6 bases between them. Germline values: CDR1 LNHNV, CDR2 YYDKDF (reference sequence). This chain's CDR3 is CATSRARPYEQYF. CDR3 nucleotide sequence: TGTGCCACCAGCAGAGCCCGACCCTACGAGCAGTACTTC.

The chain is built from TRBV25-1 and TRBJ2-7; weak D call: TRBD2 (5 bases). This CDR3 contains 13 residues. In germline, CDR1 is MGHDK, CDR2 SYGVNS. V lost 5 bases to trimming and J lost 2 bases, with 10 bases between them. The CDR3 sequence is CASSKGSPYEQYF. The CDR3 coding sequence is TGTGCCAGCAGTAAAGGGAGTCCCTACGAGCAGTACTTC.

V usage is TRBV20-1 and J usage is TRBJ2-1; D possibly corresponds to TRBD2 (6 bases). Germline-derived CDR1 and CDR2 are DFQATT and SNEGSKA (reference sequence). V was shortened by 0 bases and J by 3 bases, with 12 bases between the two germline ends. The CDR3 length is 15 residues. The CDR3 sequence is CSAREKTSHYNEQFF. The CDR3 region has the DNA TGCAGTGCTAGAGAGAAGACTAGTCACTACAATGAGCAGTTCTTC.

In its sample, this clonotype was seen a few times. DNA for the CDR3: TGTGCCAGCAGCCGTCCAGCTAGCGGGAGGGGCACCGGGGAGCTGTTTTTT. It codes for CASSRPASGRGTGELFF. The V call is TRBV2, the J call TRBJ2-2, with TRBD2 identical over 12 bases. Looked up from germline, CDR1 is SNHLY and CDR2 is FYNNEI. The CDR3 sequence is 17 residues long. The trim removed 6 bases at V and 4 bases at J, leaving 9 bases unmatched.

This clonotype was counted ten times or more. J is TRBJ2-2 and V is TRBV7-2; 8 positions agree with TRBD2. This CDR3 is built from 15 residues. CDR1 and CDR2 (germline): SGHTA, FQGNSA. V was clipped by 3 bases and J by 6 bases; unmatched bases: 6. This chain's CDR3 is CASSFHGGGAGELFF. In DNA form, the CDR3 reads TGTGCCAGCAGCTTTCACGGGGGGGGTGCCGGGGAGCTGTTTTTT.

This clonotype came up a few times. The genes are TRBV9 and TRBJ2-7; D is possibly TRBD2 (6 bases). CDR3 length: 15 residues. Germline values: CDR1 SGDLS, CDR2 YYNGEE. Between the trimmed V and J ends, which lost 0 bases and 3 bases, there was a span of 13 bases. In DNA, the CDR3 is TGTGCCAGCAGCGTAGGGGTTGGGACTCTCTACGAGCAGTACTTC. It is translated as CASSVGVGTLYEQYF.

The chain employs TRBV14 and TRBJ2-1; TRBD2 agrees at 9 bases. The germline gives CDR1 SGHDN, CDR2 FVKESK. This CDR3 is 17 amino acids long. Trimming cost V 4 bases and J 0 bases; bases outside gene matches: 7. The CDR3 here is CASSLRTSAISYNEQFF. CDR3 bases: TGTGCCAGCAGCCTCAGGACTAGCGCTATCTCCTACAATGAGCAGTTCTTC.

In DNA, the CDR3 is TGTGCCAGCAGGGAGGCCGAGGGGTGGGCCGGGGAGCTGTTTTTT. Translated, it gives CASREAEGWAGELFF. The V gene is TRBV12-3 or TRBV12-4, the J gene TRBJ2-2, with D tentatively TRBD1 or TRBD2 (5 bases each). The CDR3 consists of 15 residues. V lost 6 bases and J lost 6, with 17 bases in between.

The chain couples TRBV18 to TRBJ2-7; 7 bases line up with TRBD1. Germline CDR1 reads KGHSH; CDR2 reads LQKENI. There are 12 residues in the CDR3. V was pared by 2 bases and J by 6 bases, with 1 base of the junction left unmatched. The CDR3: CASSPDRVEQYF. The CDR3 DNA is TGTGCCAGCTCACCAGACAGGGTCGAGCAGTACTTC.

The gene calls are TRBV12-3 or TRBV12-4 and TRBJ1-2; 10 bases line up with TRBD1. V was clipped by 2 bases and J by 2 bases; unmatched bases: 2. The CDR3 runs to 15 residues. The chain's CDR3 is CASSLRTGGNYGYTF. Written as DNA, the CDR3 is TGTGCCAGCAGTTTACGGACAGGGGGAAACTATGGCTACACCTTC.

This clonotype came up a few times. The chain combines TRBV5-1 with TRBJ2-2; possible D gene TRBD1, 5 bases. The V gene lost 4 bases and the J gene lost 1 base, with 14 bases spanning the gap. Germline lookup yields CDR1 SGHRS and CDR2 YFSETQ. The CDR3 is 16 amino acids. For the CDR3, the DNA is TGCGCCAGCAGCAAAAGGACAAAAATGAACACCGGGGAGCTGTTTTTT. It yields the protein CASSKRTKMNTGELFF. The full variable domain, in which reference TRBV5-1 and TRBJ2-2 provide the parts outside the CDR3, is KAGVTQTPRYLIKTRGQQVTLSCSPISGHRSVSWYQQTPGQGLQFLFEYFSETQRNKGNFPGRFSGRQFSNSRSEMNVSTLELGDSALYLCASSKRTKMNTGELFFGEGSRLTVL.

In regard to this clonotype: A read error may produce the germline difference seen at one junction end. The rearrangement links TRBV10-3 to TRBJ2-1, with D possibly matching TRBD2 (7 bases). The CDR3 loop spans 13 amino acids. Per germline, CDR1 ENHRY and CDR2 SYGVKD. CDR3 protein: CAIGEGGSNEQFF. The CDR3 DNA sequence: TGTGCCATCGGTGAGGGGGGGAGCAATGAGCAGTTCTTC.

This clonotype has more than one count but fewer than ten. V is TRBV5-1 and J is TRBJ2-1; no definite D call. This CDR3 contains 13 residues. Trimming took 7 bases from V and 4 from J, leaving 12 bases between them. Germline CDR1 reads SGHRS; CDR2 reads YFSETQ. This CDR3 is CASRRDIYNEQFF. The CDR3 bases are TGCGCCAGCCGGAGAGACATATACAATGAGCAGTTCTTC. Complete variable domain (other parts from reference TRBV5-1 and TRBJ2-1): KAGVTQTPRYLIKTRGQQVTLSCSPISGHRSVSWYQQTPGQGLQFLFEYFSETQRNKGNFPGRFSGRQFSNSRSEMNVSTLELGDSALYLCASRRDIYNEQFFGPGTRLTVL.

This clonotype has only a few counts. The chain carries TRBV12-3 or TRBV12-4 and TRBJ2-7, with 8 bases lining up with TRBD1. Trimming at V came to 5 bases and at J to 2 bases, leaving 2 bases not matched to a gene. This CDR3 is built from 13 residues. The CDR3 reads CASSDRGAYEQYF. Here the CDR3 DNA reads TGTGCCAGCAGTGACAGGGGAGCCTACGAGCAGTACTTC.

This chain joins TRBV6-1 and TRBJ2-6; 10 bases line up with TRBD1. V lost 5 bases, J lost 0 bases, and 13 bases stayed unmatched. This CDR3 has 20 amino acids. The germline CDR1 and CDR2 sequences are MNHNS and SASEGT. The CDR3 DNA is TGTGCCAGCAGTAAGATCCCCCGGGACAGGGGCATCTCTGGGGCCAACGTCCTGACTTTC. It encodes CASSKIPRDRGISGANVLTF.

There are a few counts of this clonotype. At one end, the junction sequence differs from germline, possibly due to a read error. The chain employs TRBV4-1 and TRBJ2-1; the D gene is possibly TRBD2 (7 bases). The CDR3 spans 13 residues. Germline V gives CDR1 MGHRA, CDR2 YSYEKL. CDR3 sequence: CASRQGGANEQFF. In DNA, the CDR3 is TGCGCCAGCAGACAAGGGGGGGCCAATGAGCAGTTCTTC.

The CDR3 coding sequence is TGTGCCAGCAGTCCACGGACAGGGGGGAACTACGAGCAGTACTTC. Translation: CASSPRTGGNYEQYF. The chain uses TRBV27 and TRBJ2-7; 10 bases map to TRBD1. From germline, CDR1 is MNHEY and CDR2 SMNVEV (reference sequence). Unmatched junction bases numbered 7, after V lost 5 bases and J lost 3 bases. The CDR3 is made up of 15 amino acids.

This clonotype appeared a few times. V and J are TRBV4-1 and TRBJ2-7; D tentatively reads TRBD1 or TRBD2 (5 bases each). V was clipped by 0 bases and J by 4 bases, with 13 bases between them. This CDR3 is built from 15 residues. Per germline, CDR1 MGHRA and CDR2 YSYEKL. The CDR3 bases are TGCGCCAGCAGCCAAGATCTGGGACGTCCGTACGAGCAGTACTTC. It codes for CASSQDLGRPYEQYF.

Only a few counts were recorded for this clonotype. The DNA for the CDR3 is TGCGCCAGCAGCCAAGAGGGGAGACTAGCGGGAACCTACAATGAGCAGTTCTTC. Encoded protein: CASSQEGRLAGTYNEQFF. The chain uses TRBV4-3 and TRBJ2-1; TRBD2 agrees at 11 bases. V shed 0 bases, J shed 2 bases, and the junction held 6 bases outside the gene matches. Germline V gene sequence: CDR1 LGHNA, CDR2 YSLEER. This CDR3 contains 18 residues.

This clonotype was observed a handful of times. This chain joins TRBV5-1 and TRBJ1-2, with 8 bases lining up with TRBD1. The ends lost 3 bases at V and 6 bases at J; junction bases unmatched: 4. Germline V gives CDR1 SGHRS, CDR2 YFSETQ. This CDR3 contains 13 residues. This chain's CDR3 is CASSSQGAHGYTF. The CDR3, as DNA: TGCGCCAGCAGCTCCCAGGGGGCGCATGGCTACACCTTC.